The clone carrying this T cell receptor beta chain showed up just once. The CDR3 is made up of 16 amino acids. Per germline, CDR1 SGDLS and CDR2 YYNGEE. V shed 0 bases and J shed 2 bases, with 14 bases lying between them. This record comes from a study of CD8 T cells in Susac syndrome. The sequenced target, TCR beta, came from blood CD8+ and CD4+ T cells. A quantity of 0.5 to 1 ug RNA underwent reverse transcription using random hexamers. Amplification of TCR beta CDR3 across 54 Vbeta and 13 Jbeta was performed with immunoSEQ multiplex PCR. MiXCR, applied by TCRdb to the immunoSEQ multiplex PCR reads, yields one record per CDR3 protein. The table includes roughly 250,000 distinct CDR3 sequences, less than 96% detected once.

Sequencing was carried out using CD4+ T cells from PBMCs. This sequence was found in a human donor with Susac syndrome. This rearrangement joins TRBV9 to TRBJ1-1; tentatively, D is TRBD1 (6 bases). The CDR3 protein is CASSVGPQGGNTEAFF. In DNA form, the CDR3 reads TGTGCCAGCAGCGTAGGCCCACAGGGAGGTAACACTGAAGCTTTCTTT.